The text below deals with one T cell receptor (gamma chain). The antigen is not known. This sample also contains other DNA sequences that code for the same CDR3. After alphabeta T cell depletion, CD3+ Vdelta1+ Vdelta2- thymocytes were sorted. Between about 96% and 99.6% of sorted thymocytes were Vdelta1+. Sequences come from RNA converted to cDNA by reverse transcription. The CDR3 regions were amplified by multiplex PCR from V-gene primers to a constant-region primer. TCRdb reanalyzed the multiplex PCR reads using CATT. This sample has 25,000 to 35,000 gamma-chain clones, with roughly 20% found just once. These data are taken from a study of Vδ1+ human thymocytes. Study-wide findings and caveats: Thymic delta-chain repertoires held roughly 20% Vdelta2 sequences and few Vdelta3, despite high sort purity. TRG sequences recurred across donors, whereas TRD sequences stayed essentially private. In the thymus, TRG and TRD repertoires looked highly polyclonal with Gaussian CDR3 lengths.

The CDR3 is 14 residues long. V shed 3 bases and J 3 bases; nucleotides not matched to a gene: 8. The germline V gene encodes CDR1 GITISATS and CDR2 ISYDGTV (reference sequence). This clonotype was obtained from a boy in the first two years of life who had congenital heart surgery. Source material: Vdelta1+ gamma-delta thymocytes from the thymus. Subset in this sample: FACS-sorted CD3+ TCRalphabeta- TCRVdelta1+ TCRVdelta2- thymocytes. This chain uses TRGV9 with TRGJ1 or TRGJ2. CDR3 in amino acids: CALWEPPSYYKKLF. The CDR3 nucleotides are TGTGCCTTGTGGGAGCCCCCATCTTATTATAAGAAACTCTTT.